One and the same sample provided the 5 T cell receptor beta chains below, sequenced in a study of blood T cell repertoires in COVID-19. Using immunoSEQ multiplex PCR, the repertoire was profiled, and TCRdb retains in-frame clones only, with some absent. The sample carries around 72,000 clones, roughly 79% recorded once. Sequenced: peripheral blood. The receptor source for this set is a woman between 65 and 79 years old with acute or convalescent COVID-19.

The rearrangement links TRBV3-1 (or the pseudogene TRBV3-2) to TRBJ1-2; 8 positions agree with TRBD1. Losses at the gene ends were 0 bases for V and 8 bases for J; bases not matched to a gene: 5. This CDR3 is built from 14 residues. Germline V CDR1 and CDR2: LGHDT, YNNKEL (reference sequence). The CDR3 protein is CASSQDRRTGGYTF. The CDR3 nucleotides read TGTGCCAGCAGCCAAGATCGCAGGACAGGGGGCTACACCTTC.

This chain joins TRBV24-1 and TRBJ2-7, with TRBD1 matching 7 bases. With 4 bases clipped from V and 0 bases from J, the junction kept 8 bases outside the gene matches. CDR3 size: 16 residues. Germline assignment: CDR1 KGHDR and CDR2 SFDVKD. The CDR3 region is CATSDRRQGSSYEQYF. CDR3 DNA sequence: TGTGCCACCAGTGACCGAAGACAGGGCAGCTCCTACGAGCAGTACTTC.

This CDR3 reads CASKLAGGTNQPQHF. The CDR3 DNA follows: TGTGCCAGTAAACTAGCAGGGGGGACAAATCAGCCCCAGCATTTT. J is TRBJ1-5 and V is TRBV28; 7 bases fit TRBD1. With V trimmed by 9 bases and J by 4 bases, 12 bases remained unmatched. The CDR3 has 15 residues. From germline, CDR1 is MDHEN and CDR2 SYDVKM.

The chain links TRBV10-3 to TRBJ2-7; no clear D gene. Germline CDR1 is ENHRY and CDR2 is SYGVKD. V was trimmed by 2 bases and J by 0 bases, leaving 5 bases between them. The CDR3 has 13 residues. CDR3 DNA sequence: TGTGCCATCAGTGAGGCCAGCTCCTACGAGCAGTACTTC. Translation: CAISEASSYEQYF.

This chain connects TRBV11-3 to TRBJ2-1; 8 bases are a match to TRBD1. Per germline, CDR1 SGHNT and CDR2 YENEEA. The CDR3 length is 14 residues. V lost 5 bases, J lost 6 bases, and 6 bases stayed unmatched. CDR3 bases: TGTGCCAGCAGCCCTCGACAGGGGACCAATGAGCAGTTCTTC. It encodes CASSPRQGTNEQFF.